This T cell receptor (beta chain) was sequenced for a study of T cells in localized non-small cell lung cancer. General observations from the study: Across samples, adjacent lung featured a median roughly 61 of the top 100 tumor clones. Since sequencing was restricted to only one region of the tumor, intratumor heterogeneity remains a possibility. Among blood samples, higher T cell density accompanied longer overall survival. Tumor showed lower T cell clonality than uninvolved adjacent lung, where it was highest.

The method was immunoSEQ multiplex PCR; TCRdb's version includes in-frame clones alone and lacks a portion of them. The sample has more than 20,000 clones; 75% to 90% are singletons. With respect to this clone: Antigen unknown.

Trimming left V 6 bases short and J 4 bases short, with 19 bases between. Germline values: CDR1 MNHEY, CDR2 SMNVEV (reference sequence). This CDR3 has 16 amino acids. Sequenced material: peripheral blood, taken before any cancer treatment. The sequence derives from a female donor older than 55 with stage I lung adenocarcinoma. The chain uses TRBV27 and TRBJ1-5; a possible D gene is TRBD1 (6 bases). The CDR3: CASSSSGAFGNQPQHF. DNA for the CDR3: TGTGCCAGCAGCTCCTCGGGGGCCTTTGGGAATCAGCCCCAGCATTTT.